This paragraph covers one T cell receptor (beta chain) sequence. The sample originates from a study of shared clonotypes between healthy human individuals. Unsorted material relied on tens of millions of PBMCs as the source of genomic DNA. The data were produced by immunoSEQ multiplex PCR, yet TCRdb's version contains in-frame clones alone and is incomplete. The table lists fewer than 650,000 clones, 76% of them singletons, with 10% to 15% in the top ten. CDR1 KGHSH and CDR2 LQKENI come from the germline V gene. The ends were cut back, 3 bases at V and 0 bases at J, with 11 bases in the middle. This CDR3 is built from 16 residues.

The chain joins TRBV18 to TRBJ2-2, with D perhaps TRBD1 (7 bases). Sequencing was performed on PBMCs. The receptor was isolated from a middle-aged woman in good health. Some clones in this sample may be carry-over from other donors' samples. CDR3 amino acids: CASSPQGGANTGELFF. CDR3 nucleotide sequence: TGTGCCAGCTCACCCCAGGGGGGAGCGAACACCGGGGAGCTGTTTTTT.